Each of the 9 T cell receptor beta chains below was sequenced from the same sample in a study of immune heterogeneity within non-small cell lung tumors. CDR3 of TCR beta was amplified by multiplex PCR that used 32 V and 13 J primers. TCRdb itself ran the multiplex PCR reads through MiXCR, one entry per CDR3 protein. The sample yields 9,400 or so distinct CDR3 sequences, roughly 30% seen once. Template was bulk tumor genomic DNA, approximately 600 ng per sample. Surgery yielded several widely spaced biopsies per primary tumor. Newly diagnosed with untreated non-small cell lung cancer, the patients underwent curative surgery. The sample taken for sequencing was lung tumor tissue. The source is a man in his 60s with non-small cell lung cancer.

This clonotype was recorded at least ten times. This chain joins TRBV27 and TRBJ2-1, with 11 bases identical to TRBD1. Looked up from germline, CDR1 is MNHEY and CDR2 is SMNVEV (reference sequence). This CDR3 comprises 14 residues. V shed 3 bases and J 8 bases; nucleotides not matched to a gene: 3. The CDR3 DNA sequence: TGTGCCAGCAGTTTTGGGACAGGGGGAGATGAGCAGTTCTTC. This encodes CASSFGTGGDEQFF.

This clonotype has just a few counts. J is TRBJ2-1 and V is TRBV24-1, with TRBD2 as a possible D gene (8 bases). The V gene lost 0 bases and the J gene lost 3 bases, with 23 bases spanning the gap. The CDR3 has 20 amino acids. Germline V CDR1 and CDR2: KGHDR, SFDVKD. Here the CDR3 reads CATSDLPRDSRGGGYNEQFF. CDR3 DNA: TGTGCCACCAGTGATTTGCCCAGGGACAGCCGGGGGGGGGGCTACAATGAGCAGTTCTTC.

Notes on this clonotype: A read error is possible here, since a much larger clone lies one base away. CDR3 loop: CANSTGGYGYTF. Written as DNA, the CDR3 is TGTGCCAACAGCACAGGGGGCTATGGCTACACCTTC. This chain uses TRBV11-2 with TRBJ1-2, with 8 bases lining up with TRBD1. There are 12 residues in the CDR3. Germline assignment: CDR1 SGHAT and CDR2 FQNNGV.

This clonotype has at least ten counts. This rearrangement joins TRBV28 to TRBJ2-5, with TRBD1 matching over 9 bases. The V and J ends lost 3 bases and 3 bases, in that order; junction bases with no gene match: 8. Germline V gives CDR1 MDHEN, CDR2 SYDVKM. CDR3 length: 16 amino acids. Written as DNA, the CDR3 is TGTGCCAGCAGTTTCTCCACAGGGGGCTTTGAAGAGACCCAGTACTTC. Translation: CASSFSTGGFEETQYF.

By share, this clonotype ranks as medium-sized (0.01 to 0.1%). The CDR3 here is CASSSQPGLNGYTF. DNA for the CDR3: TGTGCCAGCAGTTCACAACCCGGGCTGAATGGCTACACCTTC. This sequence joins TRBV27 and TRBJ1-2, with no clear D. The CDR3 has 14 amino acids. V was pared by 4 bases and J by 6 bases, with 15 bases between. The germline V gene encodes CDR1 MNHEY and CDR2 SMNVEV (reference sequence).

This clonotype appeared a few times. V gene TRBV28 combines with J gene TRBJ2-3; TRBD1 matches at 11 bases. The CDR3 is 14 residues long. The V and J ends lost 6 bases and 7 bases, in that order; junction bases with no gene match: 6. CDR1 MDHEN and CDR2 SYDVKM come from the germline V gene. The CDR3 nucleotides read TGTGCCAGCAGGGGGACAGGGGGACTTTATACGCAGTATTTT. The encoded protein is CASRGTGGLYTQYF. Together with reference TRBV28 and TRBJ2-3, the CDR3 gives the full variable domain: DVKVTQSSRYLVKRTGEKVFLECVQDMDHENMFWYRQDPGLGLRLIYFSYDVKMKEKGDIPEGYSVSREKKERFSLILESASTNQTSMYLCASRGTGGLYTQYFGPGTRLTVL.

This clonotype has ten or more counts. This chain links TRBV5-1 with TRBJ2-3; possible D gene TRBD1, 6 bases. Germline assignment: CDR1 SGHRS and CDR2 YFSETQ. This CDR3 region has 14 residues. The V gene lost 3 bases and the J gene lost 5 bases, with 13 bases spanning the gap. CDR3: CASSSQDSLDTQYF. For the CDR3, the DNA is TGCGCCAGCAGCTCACAGGACAGTCTAGATACGCAGTATTTT.

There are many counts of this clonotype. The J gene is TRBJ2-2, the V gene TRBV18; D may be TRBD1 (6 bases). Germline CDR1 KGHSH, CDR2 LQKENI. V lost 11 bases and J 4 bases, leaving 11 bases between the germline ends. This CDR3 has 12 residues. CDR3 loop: CAGSDSTGELFF. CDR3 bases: TGTGCCGGGTCGGACAGCACCGGGGAGCTGTTTTTT.

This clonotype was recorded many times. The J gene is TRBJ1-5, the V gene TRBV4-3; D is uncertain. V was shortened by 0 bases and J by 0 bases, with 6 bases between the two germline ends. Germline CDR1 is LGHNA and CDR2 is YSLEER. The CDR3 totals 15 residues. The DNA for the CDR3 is TGCGCCAGCAGCCAAGATGGCGGTAGCAATCAGCCCCAGCATTTT. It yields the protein CASSQDGGSNQPQHF.